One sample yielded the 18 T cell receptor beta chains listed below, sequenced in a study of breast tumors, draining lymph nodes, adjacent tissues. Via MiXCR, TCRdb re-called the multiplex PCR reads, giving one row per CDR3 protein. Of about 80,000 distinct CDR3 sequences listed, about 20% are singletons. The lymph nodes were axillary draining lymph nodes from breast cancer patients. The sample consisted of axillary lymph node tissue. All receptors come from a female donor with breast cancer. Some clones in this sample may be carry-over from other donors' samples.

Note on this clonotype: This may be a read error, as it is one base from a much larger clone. This CDR3 is CASSPVSSYNSPLHF. The CDR3 DNA follows: TGTGCCAGCAGCCCAGTGAGCTCCTATAATTCACCCCTCCACTTT. The J gene is TRBJ1-6, the V gene TRBV28, with no clear D. Germline V gives CDR1 MDHEN, CDR2 SYDVKM. This CDR3 is built from 15 residues. V was trimmed by 6 bases and J by 0 bases, leaving 9 bases between them.

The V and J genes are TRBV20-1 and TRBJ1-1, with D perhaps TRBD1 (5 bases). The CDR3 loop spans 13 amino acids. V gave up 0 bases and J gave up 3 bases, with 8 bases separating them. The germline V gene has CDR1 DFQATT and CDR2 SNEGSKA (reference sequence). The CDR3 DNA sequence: TGCAGTGCTAGAGAAGGAGGGGACACTGAAGCTTTCTTT. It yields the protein CSAREGGDTEAFF.

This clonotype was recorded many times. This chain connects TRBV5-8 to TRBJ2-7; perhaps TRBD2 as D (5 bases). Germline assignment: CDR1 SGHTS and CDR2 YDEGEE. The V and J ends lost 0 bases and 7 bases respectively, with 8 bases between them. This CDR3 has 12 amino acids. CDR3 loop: CASSLGRGEQYF. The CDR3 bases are TGTGCCAGCAGCTTGGGGCGCGGGGAGCAGTACTTC.

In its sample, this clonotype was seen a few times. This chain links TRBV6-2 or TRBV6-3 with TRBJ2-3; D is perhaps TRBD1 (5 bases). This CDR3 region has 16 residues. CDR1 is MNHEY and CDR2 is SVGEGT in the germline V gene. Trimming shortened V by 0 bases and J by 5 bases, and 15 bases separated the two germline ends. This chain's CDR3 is CASSYSDKGMRDTQYF. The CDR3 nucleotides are TGTGCCAGCAGTTACTCTGATAAGGGGATGAGAGATACGCAGTATTTT.

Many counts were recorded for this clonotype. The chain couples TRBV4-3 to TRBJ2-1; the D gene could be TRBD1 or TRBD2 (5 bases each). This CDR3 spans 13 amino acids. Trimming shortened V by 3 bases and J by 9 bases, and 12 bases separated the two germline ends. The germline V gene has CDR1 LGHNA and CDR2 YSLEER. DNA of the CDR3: TGCGCCAGCAGCCACCAAAAGAGGGGTGAGCAGTTCTTC. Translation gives CASSHQKRGEQFF.

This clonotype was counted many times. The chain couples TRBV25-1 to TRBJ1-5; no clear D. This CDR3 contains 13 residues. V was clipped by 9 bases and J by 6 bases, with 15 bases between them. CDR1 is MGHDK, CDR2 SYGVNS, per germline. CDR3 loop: CARPHPGRQPQHF. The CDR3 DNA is TGTGCCAGACCCCACCCCGGGCGTCAGCCCCAGCATTTT.

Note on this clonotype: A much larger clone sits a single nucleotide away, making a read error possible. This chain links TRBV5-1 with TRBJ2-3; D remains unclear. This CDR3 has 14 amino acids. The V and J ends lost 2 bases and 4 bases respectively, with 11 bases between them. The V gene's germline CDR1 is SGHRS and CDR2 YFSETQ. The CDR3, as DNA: TGCGCCAGCAGCTTCGACCACGGCGCAGATACGCAGTATTTT. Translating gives CASSFDHGADTQYF.

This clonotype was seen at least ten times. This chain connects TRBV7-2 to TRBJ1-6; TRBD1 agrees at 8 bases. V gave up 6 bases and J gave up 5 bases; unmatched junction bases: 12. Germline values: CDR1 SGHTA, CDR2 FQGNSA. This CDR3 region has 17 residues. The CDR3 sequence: CASSSSLGTGHNSPLHF. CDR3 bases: TGTGCCAGCAGTTCCTCTTTGGGGACAGGCCATAATTCACCCCTCCACTTT.

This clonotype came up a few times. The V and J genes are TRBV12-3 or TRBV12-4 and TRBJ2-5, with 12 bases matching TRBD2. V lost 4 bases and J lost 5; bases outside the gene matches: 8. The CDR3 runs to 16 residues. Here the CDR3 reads CASSSLAGGPRETQYF. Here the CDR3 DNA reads TGTGCCAGCAGTTCCCTAGCGGGAGGGCCCAGGGAGACCCAGTACTTC.

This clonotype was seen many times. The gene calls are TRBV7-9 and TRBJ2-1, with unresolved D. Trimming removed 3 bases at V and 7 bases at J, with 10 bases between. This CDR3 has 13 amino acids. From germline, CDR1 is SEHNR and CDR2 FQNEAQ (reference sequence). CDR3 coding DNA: TGTGCCAGCAGCTTGACAAAAGGGAATGAGCAGTTCTTC. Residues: CASSLTKGNEQFF.

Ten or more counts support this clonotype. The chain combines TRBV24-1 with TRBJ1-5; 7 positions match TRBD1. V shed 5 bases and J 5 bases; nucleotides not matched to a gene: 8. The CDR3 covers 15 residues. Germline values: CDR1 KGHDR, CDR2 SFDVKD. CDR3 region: CATSVRQGDDQPQHF. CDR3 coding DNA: TGTGCCACCAGTGTGAGGCAGGGGGACGATCAGCCCCAGCATTTT.

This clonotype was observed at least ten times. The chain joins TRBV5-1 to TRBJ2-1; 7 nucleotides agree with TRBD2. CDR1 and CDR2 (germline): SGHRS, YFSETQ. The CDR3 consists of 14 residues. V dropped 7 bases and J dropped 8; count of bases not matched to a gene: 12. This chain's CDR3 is CASLGQTRGDEQFF. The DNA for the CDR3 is TGCGCCAGCTTGGGGCAAACCCGGGGGGATGAGCAGTTCTTC.

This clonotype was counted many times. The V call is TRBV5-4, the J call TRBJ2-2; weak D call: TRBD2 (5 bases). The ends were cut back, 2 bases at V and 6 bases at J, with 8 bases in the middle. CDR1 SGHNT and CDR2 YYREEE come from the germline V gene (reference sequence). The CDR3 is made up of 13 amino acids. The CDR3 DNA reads TGTGCCAGCAGCTTAAGAGGGTCCGGGGAGCTGTTTTTT. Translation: CASSLRGSGELFF.

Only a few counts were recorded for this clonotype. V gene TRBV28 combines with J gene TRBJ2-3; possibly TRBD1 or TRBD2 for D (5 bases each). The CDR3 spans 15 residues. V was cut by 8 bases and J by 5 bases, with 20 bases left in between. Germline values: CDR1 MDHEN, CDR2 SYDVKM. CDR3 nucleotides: TGTGCCAGCCGTAGAGGGCCCCAGGGAAGAGATACGCAGTATTTT. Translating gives CASRRGPQGRDTQYF.

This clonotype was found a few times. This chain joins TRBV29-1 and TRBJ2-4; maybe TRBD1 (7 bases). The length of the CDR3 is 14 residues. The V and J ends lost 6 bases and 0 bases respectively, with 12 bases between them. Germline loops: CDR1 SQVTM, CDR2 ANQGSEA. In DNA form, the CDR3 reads TGCAGCGTGCAGGGGGGTTCAGCCAAAAACATTCAGTACTTC. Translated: CSVQGGSAKNIQYF. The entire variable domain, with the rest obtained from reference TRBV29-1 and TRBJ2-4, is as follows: SAVISQKPSRDICQRGTSLTIQCQVDSQVTMMFWYRQQPGQSLTLIATANQGSEATYESGFVIDKFPISRPNLTFSTLTVSNMSPEDSSIYLCSVQGGSAKNIQYFGAGTRLSVL.

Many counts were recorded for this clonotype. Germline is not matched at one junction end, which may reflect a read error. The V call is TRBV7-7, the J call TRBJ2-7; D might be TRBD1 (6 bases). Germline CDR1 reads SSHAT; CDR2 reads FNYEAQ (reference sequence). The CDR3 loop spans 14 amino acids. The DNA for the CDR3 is TGTGCTAGCAGCTTAGCGAACAGGGCTGGGGAGCAGTACTTC. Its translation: CASSLANRAGEQYF.

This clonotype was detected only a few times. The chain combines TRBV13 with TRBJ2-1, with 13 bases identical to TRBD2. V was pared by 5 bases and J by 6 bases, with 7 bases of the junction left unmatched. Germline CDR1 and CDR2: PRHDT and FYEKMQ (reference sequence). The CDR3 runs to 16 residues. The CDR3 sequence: CASSARTSGSPNEQFF. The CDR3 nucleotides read TGTGCCAGCAGCGCACGGACTAGCGGGAGCCCCAATGAGCAGTTCTTC.

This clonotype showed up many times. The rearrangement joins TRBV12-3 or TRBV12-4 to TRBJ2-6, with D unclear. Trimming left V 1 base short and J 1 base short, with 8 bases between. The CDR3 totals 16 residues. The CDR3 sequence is CASSLVVRSGANVLTF. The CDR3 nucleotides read TGTGCCAGCAGTTTAGTAGTGAGATCTGGGGCCAACGTCCTGACTTTC.